These T cell receptor beta chains were read from a single sample in a study of cytomegalovirus exposure and HLA in healthy donors. TCRdb keeps only in-frame clones here, not all; method: immunoSEQ multiplex PCR. The table records 150,000 to 200,000 clones, about 78% of them present only once. Sequencing was performed on PBMCs. These receptors all come from a woman in her 50s in good health and CMV-seropositive. Both conserved end residues are part of each CDR3. A D gene is named only where the DNA matches it firmly. Where a row states a size, it is once, few, many or the class of an expanded clone; other rows omit it.

D	V	J	size	DNA	CDR3
TRBD1	TRBV6-1	TRBJ2-1	-	TGTGCCAGCAGCACGGACAGGGGGCTCAATGAGCAGTTCTTC	CASSTDRGLNEQFF
TRBD1	TRBV6-1	TRBJ1-4	few	TGTGCCAGCAGTGAAGCGACAGGGTATGAAAAACTGTTTTTT	CASSEATGYEKLFF
TRBD1	TRBV4-2	TRBJ2-7	-	TGTGCCAGCAGCCGCTTCCTGGGACAGGGCTCCTACGAGCAGTACTTC	CASSRFLGQGSYEQYF
-	TRBV2	TRBJ2-7	-	TGTGCCAGCATGTTAGGACAGCCATTACGGGAGCAGTACTTC	CASMLGQPLREQYF
-	TRBV6-4	TRBJ2-1	-	TGTGCCAGCAGTGACTCAGCCTCTGCCTACAATGAGCAGTTCTTC	CASSDSASAYNEQFF
TRBD1	TRBV16	TRBJ2-5	-	TGTGCCAGCAGCCGACGGACAGGGTCAGGGGAGACCCAGTACTTC	CASSRRTGSGETQYF
-	TRBV5-6	TRBJ1-2	-	TGTGCCAGCAGCTTGGGGGACACCTATGGCTACACCTTC	CASSLGDTYGYTF
-	TRBV7-3	TRBJ1-1	once	TGTGCCGGGACAAAAGGCACTGAAGCTTTCTTT	CAGTKGTEAFF
-	TRBV19	TRBJ1-5	-	TGTGCCAGTACGCAGTCCTCTAGCTATCAGCCCCAGCATTTT	CASTQSSSYQPQHF
-	TRBV5-4	TRBJ1-1	once	TGTGCCAGCAGCCCGGGGGGGGCAACTGAAGCTTTCTTT	CASSPGGATEAFF
-	TRBV10-3	TRBJ1-1	few	TGTGCCATCACCCGAGAGGGGAACACTGAAGCTTTCTTT	CAITREGNTEAFF
TRBD1	TRBV7-9	TRBJ1-2	-	TGTGCCAGCAGCTTATGGACAGGGGATGGCTACACCTTC	CASSLWTGDGYTF
-	TRBV2	TRBJ1-4	few	TGTGCCAGCATGATCAGGGGCCAACTGTTTTTT	CASMIRGQLFF
-	TRBV7-6	TRBJ2-7	-	TGTGCCAGCAGCTTAGGTCGGGGTTCCTACGAGCAGTACTTC	CASSLGRGSYEQYF
-	TRBV29-1	TRBJ2-1	-	TGCAGCGTGCCCCCCTCTAGCGTCAACTCCTACAATGAGCAGTTCTTC	CSVPPSSVNSYNEQFF
-	TRBV30	TRBJ2-3	-	TGTGCCTGGAGTGTAAGCGGGACAGATACGCAGTATTTT	CAWSVSGTDTQYF
-	TRBV6-5	TRBJ1-2	-	TGTGCCAGCAGTTACTCCCAGGGAATCTATGGCTACACCTTC	CASSYSQGIYGYTF
-	TRBV5-1	TRBJ1-1	-	TGCGCCAGCAGCTTGGTGGGGGGGCTGAACACTGAAGCTTTCTTT	CASSLVGGLNTEAFF
-	TRBV5-6	TRBJ1-2	-	TGTGCCAGCAGCTTGAACAGCTACTATGGCTACACCTTC	CASSLNSYYGYTF
TRBD1	TRBV30	TRBJ1-4	once	TGTGCCTGGAGTACAGGGGCCACTAATGAAAAACTGTTTTTT	CAWSTGATNEKLFF
TRBD1	TRBV5-4	TRBJ1-1	-	TGTGCCAGCAGCTTGGGGGGGACAGGGGGCACTGAAGCTTTCTTT	CASSLGGTGGTEAFF
-	TRBV6-5	TRBJ2-1	few	TGTGCCACCCAGAGGGGGGGACCCTACAATGAGCAGTTCTTC	CATQRGGPYNEQFF
-	TRBV21-1	TRBJ1-1	-	TGTGCCAGCAGCAAGAAGGGGGAGAACACTGAAGCTTTCTTT	CASSKKGENTEAFF
TRBD2	TRBV7-9	TRBJ2-1	-	TGTGCCAGCAGCTTAGTTAGCCTAGCGGGGGGGCCGCTATACAATGAGCAGTTCTTC	CASSLVSLAGGPLYNEQFF
-	TRBV10-3	TRBJ2-5	-	TGTGCCATCAGTGAACTCGACAGGGAGACCCAGTACTTC	CAISELDRETQYF
-	TRBV5-1	TRBJ2-5	-	TGCGCCAGCAGCTTCGTTTATCGGGAGACCCAGTACTTC	CASSFVYRETQYF
-	TRBV10-3	TRBJ1-1	-	TGTGCCATCAGCTTGACACTGAACACTGAAGCTTTCTTT	CAISLTLNTEAFF
-	TRBV7-9	TRBJ1-2	-	TGTGCCAGCAGCTACCAGGGCAGCCTCTATGGCTACACCTTC	CASSYQGSLYGYTF
TRBD1	TRBV7-6	TRBJ1-1	once	TGTGCCAGCAGAGCAGGGGGCACTGAAGCTTTCTTT	CASRAGGTEAFF
TRBD1	TRBV29-1	TRBJ1-2	few	TGCAGCGTTGTGGACAGGGCGTATGGCTACACCTTC	CSVVDRAYGYTF
-	TRBV4-2	TRBJ2-7	-	TGTGCCAGCAGCCAAGTTGGCGGGAACGAGCAGTACTTC	CASSQVGGNEQYF
-	TRBV28	TRBJ1-4	-	TGTGCCAGTTCAGGGGCCGAGAATGAAAAACTGTTTTTT	CASSGAENEKLFF
-	TRBV6-1	TRBJ2-1	-	TGTGCCAGCAGTGAACGTGAGAGTTATGTCTACAATGAGCAGTTCTTC	CASSERESYVYNEQFF
-	TRBV30	TRBJ2-7	-	TGTGCCTGGAGTGTAAGGGGGTTCTCCTACGAGCAGTACTTC	CAWSVRGFSYEQYF
-	TRBV11-1	TRBJ2-2	-	TGTGCCAGCAGCTTAGTGGGGGCAACCGGGGAGCTGTTTTTT	CASSLVGATGELFF
-	TRBV29-1	TRBJ1-3	-	TGCAGCGTGAGCTCTGGAAACACCATATATTTT	CSVSSGNTIYF
TRBD1	TRBV5-4	TRBJ1-2	many	TGTGCCAGCAGCTTGGGGGGACAGGGAAACTATGGCTACACCTTC	CASSLGGQGNYGYTF
TRBD2	TRBV9	TRBJ2-7	-	TGTGCCAGCAGCGTAGCCAGCGGGGGATACGAGCAGTACTTC	CASSVASGGYEQYF
-	TRBV11-2	TRBJ2-7	-	TGTGCCAGCAGCTTTGGAGGGGGGGCCTCCTACGAGCAGTACTTC	CASSFGGGASYEQYF
-	TRBV6-5	TRBJ2-7	-	TGTGCCAGCAGTGTTAGGGGAAGCTACGAGCAGTACTTC	CASSVRGSYEQYF
TRBD2	TRBV12-5	TRBJ2-3	-	TGTGCTACTAGCGGGGGGGTAACAGATACGCAGTATTTT	CATSGGVTDTQYF
TRBD2	TRBV6-4	TRBJ2-3	-	TGTGCCAGCAGTGAGTCGGGAGGGGGCACAGATACGCAGTATTTT	CASSESGGGTDTQYF
-	TRBV7-9	TRBJ1-3	-	TGTGCCAGCAGCCCGGCCGGGAGCTCTGGAAACACCATATATTTT	CASSPAGSSGNTIYF
-	TRBV20-1	TRBJ2-7	-	TGCAGTGCTAGATCTGGCCCGCAGTACTTC	CSARSGPQYF
TRBD1	TRBV5-1	TRBJ2-7	-	TGCGCCAGCAGCTTGGAGGTCGGGACAGGGGGGTCCGAGCAGTACTTC	CASSLEVGTGGSEQYF
-	TRBV13	TRBJ2-7	once	TGTGCCAGCAGGGTAGGGGGTTCCGAGCAGTACTTC	CASRVGGSEQYF
-	TRBV15	TRBJ2-5	-	TGTGCCACCAGCAGAGTGGGAGGACGCCCTGAAGAGACCCAGTACTTC	CATSRVGGRPEETQYF
-	TRBV30	TRBJ1-3	-	TGTGCCTGGAGCCCCGGAGGGGAAGGAAACACCATATATTTT	CAWSPGGEGNTIYF
-	TRBV5-4	TRBJ2-5	-	TGTGCCAGCAGCCCCTGGGGCGGGGTCCAAGAGACCCAGTACTTC	CASSPWGGVQETQYF
TRBD1	TRBV29-1	TRBJ1-2	-	TGCAGCGTCGCCCCCGGGACAGGGTATGGCTACACCTTC	CSVAPGTGYGYTF
-	TRBV10-3	TRBJ1-1	-	TGTGCCATCAGTGAGTCTTATGAAGCTTTCTTT	CAISESYEAFF
-	TRBV18	TRBJ2-2	-	TGTGCCAGCTCACTTAGGTTGGGGCGCAACACCGGGGAGCTGTTTTTT	CASSLRLGRNTGELFF